Listed below are T cell receptor beta chains from one sample, sequenced in a study of shared clonotypes between healthy human individuals. Method: immunoSEQ multiplex PCR; TCRdb's copy keeps in-frame clones and lacks some. Seen here are about 2.3 million clones, 80% to 95% observed once, and the top ten hold about 0.41%. Sequencing was done on a sample of naive CD4+ T cells from PBMCs. The receptor set was obtained from a man younger than 30 in good health. Some clones in this sample may be carry-over from other donors' samples. Both conserved end residues are part of each CDR3. Each record gives: J gene, D gene, clone size, V gene, CDR3 protein, CDR3 DNA. A D gene is named only where the DNA matches it firmly. Clone size is shown for a subset of rows, as once, few, many or a class of expanded clone.

>TRBJ2-5|-|-|TRBV7-9
CASSLRTTETQYF
TGTGCCAGCAGCTTGAGGACTACGGAGACCCAGTACTTC
>TRBJ2-1|TRBD2|-|TRBV28
CASSSSGRSEQFF
TGTGCCAGCAGTTCGAGCGGGAGGTCTGAGCAGTTCTTC
>TRBJ2-7|TRBD2|-|TRBV18
CASSPLASSGSNEQYF
TGTGCCAGCTCACCACTCGCGTCTAGCGGGAGTAACGAGCAGTACTTC
>TRBJ2-1|-|-|TRBV19
CASSPQPYNEQFF
TGTGCCAGTAGTCCCCAGCCCTACAATGAGCAGTTCTTC
>TRBJ1-2|-|once|TRBV11-2
CASSLGGGGYTF
TGTGCCAGCAGCTTAGGAGGTGGCGGCTACACCTTC
>TRBJ1-2|-|-|TRBV9
CASSAGTLGYTF
TGTGCCAGCAGCGCCGGGACTCTCGGCTACACCTTC
>TRBJ2-1|TRBD2|-|TRBV5-1
CASSGTSGRKGEQFF
TGCGCCAGCAGCGGGACTAGCGGGAGGAAGGGTGAGCAGTTCTTC
>TRBJ1-5|-|-|TRBV2
CASTLQENQPQHF
TGTGCCAGCACCCTACAGGAGAATCAGCCCCAGCATTTT
>TRBJ2-7|-|-|TRBV4-3
CASSQIRDLPYEQYF
TGCGCCAGCAGCCAGATCAGAGACCTCCCCTACGAGCAGTACTTC
>TRBJ1-6|TRBD1|-|TRBV6-5
CASSYQGGPGSPLHF
TGTGCCAGCAGTTACCAGGGGGGCCCGGGGTCACCCCTCCACTTT
>TRBJ2-1|TRBD2|-|TRBV7-9
CASSPHFSGKGTNEQFF
TGTGCCAGCAGCCCCCACTTTAGCGGGAAAGGGACCAATGAGCAGTTCTTC
>TRBJ2-2|TRBD1|once|TRBV10-3
CAASLQGATGELFF
TGTGCCGCATCACTACAGGGGGCTACCGGGGAGCTGTTTTTT
>TRBJ1-5|-|-|TRBV19
CASSPTLGRGNQPQHF
TGTGCCAGTAGTCCGACCTTAGGCAGGGGCAATCAGCCCCAGCATTTT
>TRBJ2-3|TRBD2|-|TRBV5-4
CASSLRAGGSDTQYF
TGTGCCAGCAGCTTGAGGGCGGGAGGGTCGGATACGCAGTATTTT
>TRBJ2-1|TRBD2|-|TRBV9
CASSVEGGSWNEQFF
TGTGCCAGCAGCGTAGAAGGCGGGAGTTGGAATGAGCAGTTCTTC
>TRBJ1-2|TRBD1|-|TRBV28
CASGTGPFNYGYTF
TGTGCCAGCGGGACAGGGCCCTTTAACTATGGCTACACCTTC
>TRBJ1-2|-|-|TRBV27
CASSPGGGRGYTF
TGTGCCAGCAGTCCCGGAGGAGGAAGGGGCTACACCTTC
>TRBJ2-3|-|-|TRBV7-9
CASSFNREPAGTQYF
TGTGCCAGCAGCTTCAACAGGGAACCGGCCGGTACGCAGTATTTT
>TRBJ2-1|TRBD1|-|TRBV11-2
CASSPPGQGNNEQFF
TGTGCCAGCAGCCCGCCGGGACAGGGCAATAATGAGCAGTTCTTC
>TRBJ1-5|TRBD1|once|TRBV28
CASSLSRGGNQPQHF
TGTGCCAGCAGTTTATCCAGGGGGGGCAATCAGCCCCAGCATTTT
>TRBJ1-2|-|-|TRBV28
CASSPVRMRGYTF
TGTGCCAGCAGCCCGGTCAGGATGCGCGGCTACACCTTC
>TRBJ1-1|TRBD1|-|TRBV28
CASSSPPRDRAEAFF
TGTGCCAGCAGTTCTCCACCCCGGGACAGGGCCGAAGCTTTCTTT